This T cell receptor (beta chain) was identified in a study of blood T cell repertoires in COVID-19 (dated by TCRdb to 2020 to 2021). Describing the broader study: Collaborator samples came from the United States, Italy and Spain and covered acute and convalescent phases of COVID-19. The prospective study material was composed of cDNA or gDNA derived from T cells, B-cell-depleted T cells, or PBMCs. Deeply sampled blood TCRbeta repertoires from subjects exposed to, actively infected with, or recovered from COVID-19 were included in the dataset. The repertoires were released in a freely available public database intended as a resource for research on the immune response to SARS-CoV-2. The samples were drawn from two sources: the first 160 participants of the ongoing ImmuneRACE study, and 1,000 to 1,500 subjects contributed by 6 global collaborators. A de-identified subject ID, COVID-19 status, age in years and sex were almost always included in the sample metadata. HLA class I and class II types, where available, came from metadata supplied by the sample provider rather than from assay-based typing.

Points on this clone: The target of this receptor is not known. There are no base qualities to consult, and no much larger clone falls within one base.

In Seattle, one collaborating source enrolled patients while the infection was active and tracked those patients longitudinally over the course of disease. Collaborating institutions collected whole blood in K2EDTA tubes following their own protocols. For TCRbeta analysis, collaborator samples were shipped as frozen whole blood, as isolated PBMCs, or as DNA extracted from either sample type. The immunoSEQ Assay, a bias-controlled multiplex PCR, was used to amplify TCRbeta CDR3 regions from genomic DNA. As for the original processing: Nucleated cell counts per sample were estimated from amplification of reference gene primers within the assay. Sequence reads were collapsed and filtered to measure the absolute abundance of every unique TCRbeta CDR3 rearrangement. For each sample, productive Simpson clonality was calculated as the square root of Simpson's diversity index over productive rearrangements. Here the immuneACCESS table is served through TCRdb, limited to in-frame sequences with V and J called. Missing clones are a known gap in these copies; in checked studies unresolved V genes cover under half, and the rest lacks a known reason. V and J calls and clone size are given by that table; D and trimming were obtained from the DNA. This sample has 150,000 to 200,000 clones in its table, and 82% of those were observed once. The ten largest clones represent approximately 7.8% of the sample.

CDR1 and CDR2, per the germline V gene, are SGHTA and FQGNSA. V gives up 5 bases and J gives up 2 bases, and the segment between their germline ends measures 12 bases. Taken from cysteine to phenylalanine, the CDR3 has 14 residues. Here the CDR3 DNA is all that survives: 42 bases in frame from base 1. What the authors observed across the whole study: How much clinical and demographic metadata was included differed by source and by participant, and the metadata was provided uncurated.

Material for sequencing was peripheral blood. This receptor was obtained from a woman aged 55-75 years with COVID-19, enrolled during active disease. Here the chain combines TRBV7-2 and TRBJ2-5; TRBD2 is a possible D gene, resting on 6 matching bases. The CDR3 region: CASSKLSGQETQYF. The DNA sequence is TGTGCCAGCAGCAAATTGAGCGGGCAAGAGACCCAGTACTTC.